This T cell receptor (beta chain) was documented in a study of T-cell memory formation after mild COVID-19. Study-wide background: Each donor largely had its own TCR clusters.

Concerning this clonotype itself: Its antigen is undetermined.

CDR3 length: 13 residues. Germline values: CDR1 DFQATT, CDR2 SNEGSKA (reference sequence). The V gene lost 4 bases and the J gene lost 0 bases, with 8 bases spanning the gap. Barcoded TCR alpha and TCR beta cDNA libraries with UMIs came from 5'RACE using constant-segment primers. TCRdb re-called the 5' RACE reads with MiXCR, one entry per CDR3 protein. Counted here are 400,000 to 450,000 distinct CDR3 sequences, approximately 19% occurring once; the ten biggest clones make up roughly 21%. Study results and limitations: Clones that contracted clustered mainly in CM and EM if CD4+ and in EMRA if CD8+. That cross-reactive memory joined was suggested by some responding clones appearing in pre-infection memory.

This rearrangement joins TRBV20-1 to TRBJ2-3; D possibly corresponds to TRBD1 (6 bases). The clonotype comes from a young man who had mild COVID-19 (a few samples of this study predate the infection). Cell type and time point are not known. Specimen: PBMCs or a T cell subset sorted from them (not recorded which). In DNA form, the CDR3 reads TGCAGTGCTAACAGGGCTAGCACAGATACGCAGTATTTT. Residues: CSANRASTDTQYF.